Shown below are 23 T cell receptor beta chains from a single sample sequenced in a study of T cells in tuberculosis (dated by TCRdb to between 2018 and 2020). Library generation was performed with the immunoSEQ multiplex PCR assay. TCRdb stores this immuneACCESS table with in-frame sequences only. Part of the clones is absent; in the studies checked, under half of the shortfall reflects unresolved V genes, and no reason is known for the rest. Recorded for this sample are some 31,000 clones; over 95% of them occurred a single time. In total, the top ten clones hold over 2% of the sample. Input material: PBMCs. Receptor source: a donor between 5 and 29 years old with latent tuberculosis or without tuberculosis infection.

The chain joins TRBV25-1 to TRBJ1-6; 8 nucleotides line up with TRBD1. After removal of 1 base from V and 10 bases from J, the junction contained 6 bases not matched to a gene. Looked up from germline, CDR1 is MGHDK and CDR2 is SYGVNS. The CDR3 is 15 residues long. This CDR3 reads CASSESTGETSPLHF. CDR3 nucleotides: TGTGCCAGCAGTGAATCGACAGGGGAAACCTCACCCCTCCACTTT.

The CDR3 sequence: CASSSTALAGGGDTQYF. The CDR3 DNA reads TGTGCCAGCAGCTCTACAGCTCTAGCGGGAGGGGGGGATACGCAGTATTTT. The genes are TRBV5-4 and TRBJ2-3, with TRBD2 matching 12 bases. CDR1 is SGHNT, CDR2 YYREEE, per germline (reference sequence). This CDR3 is 17 amino acids long. V lost 3 bases and J lost 6; bases outside the gene matches: 11.

This chain uses TRBV14 with TRBJ2-3; TRBD2 matches 12 bases. This CDR3 has 18 amino acids. Germline CDR1 is SGHDN and CDR2 is FVKESK. Trimming at V came to 1 base and at J to 4 bases, leaving 9 bases not matched to a gene. The CDR3 DNA reads as TGTGCCAGCAGCCAAGGTCGGCTAGCGGGAGGGCGTGCAGATACGCAGTATTTT. This sequence encodes CASSQGRLAGGRADTQYF.

V is TRBV11-2 and J is TRBJ2-5; 13 bases fit TRBD2. The ends lost 0 bases at V and 3 bases at J; junction bases unmatched: 10. CDR3 length: 19 residues. CDR1 is SGHAT, CDR2 FQNNGV, per germline. The CDR3 here is CASSLDPGLAGVIKETQYF. The CDR3 DNA follows: TGTGCCAGCAGCTTAGATCCCGGACTAGCGGGGGTGATCAAAGAGACCCAGTACTTC.

The V call is TRBV29-1, the J call TRBJ2-5; D gene uncertain. Germline V CDR1 and CDR2: SQVTM, ANQGSEA. Trimming left V 4 bases short and J 4 bases short, with 16 bases between. The CDR3 is 14 amino acids. The CDR3 nucleotides are TGCAGCGTTGCTGCGGCTCACGACCGAGAGACCCAGTACTTC. Protein product: CSVAAAHDRETQYF. The complete variable domain, with remaining parts taken from reference TRBV29-1 and TRBJ2-5, reads SAVISQKPSRDICQRGTSLTIQCQVDSQVTMMFWYRQQPGQSLTLIATANQGSEATYESGFVIDKFPISRPNLTFSTLTVSNMSPEDSSIYLCSVAAAHDRETQYFGPGTRLLVL.

This clone was found once. The V and J genes are TRBV7-3 and TRBJ1-2; 7 positions agree with TRBD1. Germline V lookup: CDR1 SGHTA, CDR2 FQGTGA. V shed 5 bases, J shed 3 bases, and the junction held 9 bases outside the gene matches. The CDR3 contains 15 residues. CDR3 loop: CASSPEAGGYYGYTF. CDR3 coding DNA: TGTGCCAGCAGCCCAGAGGCAGGGGGGTACTATGGCTACACCTTC.

The chain is built from TRBV7-3 and TRBJ2-2, with a possible D match to TRBD1 (5 bases). Germline V lookup: CDR1 SGHTA, CDR2 FQGTGA. The germline V and J ends were trimmed by 5 bases and 6 bases, with 16 bases remaining between them. The CDR3 has 15 residues. The CDR3 nucleotides are TGTGCCAGCAGCCCCCAGGGCCAGAAGCCCGGGGAGCTGTTTTTT. Its protein product is CASSPQGQKPGELFF.

This sequence joins TRBV7-9 and TRBJ1-6; tentatively, D is TRBD1 (6 bases). The V gene lost 3 bases and the J gene lost 1 base, with 16 bases spanning the gap. The CDR3 extends over 18 amino acids. Germline lookup yields CDR1 SEHNR and CDR2 FQNEAQ (reference sequence). The CDR3 nucleotides are TGTGCCAGCAGCTTTCCTCGGTCAGGGGATTCCTATAATTCACCCCTCCACTTT. Translation: CASSFPRSGDSYNSPLHF. Filled out from reference TRBV7-9 and TRBJ1-6, the complete variable domain reads DTGVSQNPRHKITKRGQNVTFRCDPISEHNRLYWYRQTLGQGPEFLTYFQNEAQLEKSRLLSDRFSAERPKGSFSTLEIQRTEQGDSAMYLCASSFPRSGDSYNSPLHFGNGTRLTVT.

The chain is built from TRBV4-3 and TRBJ2-3; D is undetermined. This CDR3 has 13 amino acids. Germline V CDR1 and CDR2: LGHNA, YSLEER. Trimming shortened V by 1 base and J by 4 bases, and 6 bases separated the two germline ends. The CDR3 loop is CASSQVEADTQYF. The CDR3 bases are TGCGCCAGCAGCCAAGTTGAGGCAGATACGCAGTATTTT.

V gene TRBV11-2 combines with J gene TRBJ2-5; a weak D match, TRBD2 (5 bases). The germline V and J ends were trimmed by 1 base and 2 bases, with 11 bases remaining between them. The length of the CDR3 is 15 residues. Looked up from germline, CDR1 is SGHAT and CDR2 is FQNNGV. CDR3 nucleotide sequence: TGTGCCAGCAGCTTAGCGGTGACTACGCAAGAGACCCAGTACTTC. Translated: CASSLAVTTQETQYF.

The V call is TRBV7-8, the J call TRBJ2-3; 7 bases are a match to TRBD1. Germline CDR1 reads SGHVS; CDR2 reads FQNEAQ. This CDR3 has 16 residues. V dropped 2 bases and J dropped 0; count of bases not matched to a gene: 5. This CDR3 reads CASSLRQGLSTDTQYF. In DNA form, the CDR3 reads TGTGCCAGCAGCTTAAGACAGGGCCTTAGCACAGATACGCAGTATTTT.

The chain is built from TRBV19 and TRBJ1-1; 8 bases fit TRBD1. V was pared by 5 bases and J by 7 bases, with 3 bases of the junction left unmatched. Germline-derived CDR1 and CDR2 are LNHDA and SQIVND (reference sequence). CDR3 length: 12 residues. For the CDR3, the DNA is TGTGCCAGTAGTCAGGGGGCCGGTGAAGCTTTCTTT. Protein sequence: CASSQGAGEAFF.

In its sample, this clone was seen once. The chain joins TRBV6-1 to TRBJ1-2; D perhaps matches TRBD1 (5 bases). Germline CDR1 reads MNHNS; CDR2 reads SASEGT. The CDR3 has 14 amino acids. Trimming stripped 2 bases from V and 5 bases from J, with 12 bases between. This CDR3 reads CASSEWAGRYGYTF. Here the CDR3 DNA reads TGTGCCAGCAGTGAATGGGCAGGGAGGTATGGCTACACCTTC.

The chain employs TRBV10-2 and TRBJ1-1; possible D gene TRBD1, 6 bases. V was shortened by 4 bases and J by 0 bases, with 15 bases between the two germline ends. This CDR3 contains 16 residues. Germline CDR1 and CDR2: WSHSY and SAAADI. The CDR3 region is CASSVLNRAMNTEAFF. The CDR3 bases are TGCGCCAGCAGTGTATTGAACAGGGCCATGAACACTGAAGCTTTCTTT.

J is TRBJ1-2 and V is TRBV5-1; TRBD1 agrees at 7 bases. After removal of 5 bases from V and 3 bases from J, the junction contained 1 base not matched to a gene. This CDR3 contains 12 residues. Germline V gene data show CDR1 as SGHRS and CDR2 as YFSETQ. For the CDR3, the DNA is TGCGCCAGCAGTACAGGGGACTATGGCTACACCTTC. It codes for CASSTGDYGYTF.

The J gene is TRBJ2-1, the V gene TRBV10-1, with 7 nucleotides matching TRBD2. With V trimmed by 0 bases and J by 6 bases, 2 bases remained unmatched. Germline V gives CDR1 WNHNN, CDR2 SYGVQD (reference sequence). This CDR3 has 14 amino acids. Here the CDR3 reads CASSESVAGNEQFF. CDR3 in DNA: TGCGCCAGCAGTGAGTCCGTAGCGGGCAATGAGCAGTTCTTC.

V usage is TRBV7-7 and J usage is TRBJ2-2, with TRBD1 matching 10 bases. With 5 bases clipped from V and 7 bases from J, the junction kept 13 bases outside the gene matches. The CDR3 has 17 amino acids. CDR1 and CDR2 (germline): SSHAT, FNYEAQ (reference sequence). The CDR3, as DNA: TGTGCCAGCAGCCAGACCGCCGACAGGGGGCGTCACGGGGAGCTGTTTTTT. This translates into CASSQTADRGRHGELFF.

This clone has just one count. The CDR3 coding sequence is TGTGCCAGCAGTGAGGGGGTAGCGGGGGAGTATTTT. Residues: CASSEGVAGEYF. This chain connects TRBV2 to TRBJ2-3; 9 bases agree with TRBD2. Germline CDR1 SNHLY, CDR2 FYNNEI. The CDR3 covers 12 residues. V shed 3 bases, J shed 13 bases, and the junction held 5 bases outside the gene matches.

The CDR3 DNA follows: TGTGCCAGCAGCTTAGTTATTTGGGACAGTTCATTCGGCTATGGCTACACCTTC. Amino acids: CASSLVIWDSSFGYGYTF. The V call is TRBV7-9, the J call TRBJ1-2; TRBD1 matches 7 bases. Germline V CDR1 and CDR2: SEHNR, FQNEAQ (reference sequence). V was pared by 1 base and J by 4 bases, with 15 bases of the junction left unmatched. The CDR3 totals 18 residues. The full variable domain, completed using reference TRBV7-9 and TRBJ1-2, is DTGVSQNPRHKITKRGQNVTFRCDPISEHNRLYWYRQTLGQGPEFLTYFQNEAQLEKSRLLSDRFSAERPKGSFSTLEIQRTEQGDSAMYLCASSLVIWDSSFGYGYTFGSGTRLTVV.

The genes are TRBV5-4 and TRBJ2-1; TRBD2 might be the D (6 bases). The CDR3 covers 16 residues. The V and J ends lost 5 bases and 4 bases respectively, with 19 bases between them. CDR1 is SGHNT, CDR2 YYREEE, per germline (reference sequence). The DNA for the CDR3 is TGTGCCAGCAGACCCACCCGGGGACTCAAATACAATGAGCAGTTCTTC. Translating gives CASRPTRGLKYNEQFF.

This clone was recorded once. The chain links TRBV5-4 to TRBJ1-2; D is possibly TRBD1 (6 bases). The CDR3 loop spans 14 amino acids. V lost 0 bases to trimming and J lost 2 bases, with 8 bases between them. Germline CDR1 is SGHNT and CDR2 is YYREEE (reference sequence). CDR3 protein: CASSLVQGNYGYTF. The DNA for the CDR3 is TGTGCCAGCAGCTTGGTACAGGGAAACTATGGCTACACCTTC.

The V call is TRBV10-2, the J call TRBJ2-7; D possibly corresponds to TRBD1 (5 bases). Germline values: CDR1 WSHSY, CDR2 SAAADI. CDR3 size: 15 residues. Trimming removed 3 bases from V and 2 bases from J, with 14 bases in between. CDR3 sequence reads: CASSDQTQGTYEQYF. In nucleotides, the CDR3 is TGCGCCAGCAGTGACCAGACTCAGGGTACCTACGAGCAGTACTTC.

The rearrangement uses TRBV6-5 and TRBJ2-2; tentative D call: TRBD2 (5 bases). V dropped 2 bases and J dropped 4 bases, with 11 bases sitting between them. This CDR3 has 15 residues. Germline lookup yields CDR1 MNHEY and CDR2 SVGAGI. CDR3 coding DNA: TGTGCCAGCAGTTACGAGGGAATCGGCACCGGGGAGCTGTTTTTT. Protein product: CASSYEGIGTGELFF.